Below are 10 T cell receptor beta chains sequenced from a single sample in a study of blood T cell repertoires in COVID-19. Measured with immunoSEQ multiplex PCR; TCRdb has only the in-frame clones, and not every one. This sample has some 490,000 clones, with approximately 86% found just once. Specimen: PBMCs or T cells enriched from blood (not recorded which). Every receptor here comes from a woman aged 55-70 years who had recovered from COVID-19.

The gene calls are TRBV4-1 and TRBJ2-5; the match to TRBD2 covers 9 bases. The V segment lost 2 bases and the J segment 2 bases; nucleotides outside the gene matches: 9. Germline values: CDR1 MGHRA, CDR2 YSYEKL. The CDR3 runs to 17 residues. The CDR3 DNA is TGCGCCAGCAGCCAATCTTTATCTAGCGGGGCACAAGAGACCCAGTACTTC. This sequence encodes CASSQSLSSGAQETQYF.

The chain is built from TRBV21-1 and TRBJ1-2; TRBD1 was called by the table and not checked on the DNA. TRBV21-1 is reported as a pseudogene. CDR3 size: 13 residues. The CDR3 DNA follows: TGTGCCAGCACCCAAACGACAGTTTATGGCTACACCTTC. Translation: CASTQTTVYGYTF.

Concerning this clone: Other nucleotide sequences in the sample specify the same CDR3. The J gene is TRBJ1-6, the V gene TRBV3-1 (or the pseudogene TRBV3-2), with 10 bases matching TRBD1. Germline V lookup: CDR1 LGHDT, CDR2 YNNKEL (reference sequence). The CDR3 totals 13 residues. V gave up 4 bases and J gave up 10 bases; unmatched junction bases: 1. Here the CDR3 DNA reads TGTGCCAGCAGCCTGACAGGGGGCTCACCCCTCCACTTT. It is translated as CASSLTGGSPLHF.

The V call is TRBV27, the J call TRBJ1-2, with TRBD1 matching over 9 bases. CDR3 size: 16 residues. Germline trimming cut 4 bases from V and 8 bases from J; bases unmatched to any gene: 14. Germline V gene data show CDR1 as MNHEY and CDR2 as SMNVEV (reference sequence). The CDR3 loop reads CASSSYLRDRERGYTF. The CDR3, as DNA: TGTGCCAGCAGTTCCTACCTACGGGACAGGGAAAGGGGCTACACCTTC.

With respect to this clone: Within the sample, other DNA sequences also encode this same CDR3. CDR3 bases: TGTGCCAGCAGCGTAGGGGGGCTTAACTATGGCTACACCTTC. It is translated as CASSVGGLNYGYTF. The chain links TRBV9 to TRBJ1-2; D might be TRBD1 (6 bases). Trimming shortened V by 0 bases and J by 1 base, and 7 bases separated the two germline ends. The CDR3 is 14 amino acids. Germline-derived CDR1 and CDR2 are SGDLS and YYNGEE. Full variable domain (rest looked up from reference TRBV9 and TRBJ1-2): DSGVTQTPKHLITATGQRVTLRCSPRSGDLSVYWYQQSLDQGLQFLIQYYNGEERAKGNILERFSAQQFPDLHSELNLSSLELGDSALYFCASSVGGLNYGYTFGSGTRLTVV.

This clone came up many times. The chain links TRBV9 to TRBJ2-3; 9 bases align to TRBD1. Germline V lookup: CDR1 SGDLS, CDR2 YYNGEE. Trimming at V came to 7 bases and at J to 7 bases, leaving 13 bases not matched to a gene. This CDR3 has 15 residues. The DNA for the CDR3 is TGTGCCAGCGGCCCCCGGGACAGGGAAATTTATACGCAGTATTTT. Translation gives CASGPRDREIYTQYF.

The chain couples TRBV24-1 to TRBJ1-5; possibly TRBD1 for D (5 bases). The germline V gene encodes CDR1 KGHDR and CDR2 SFDVKD. The CDR3 is 16 residues long. Trimming removed 3 bases at V and 2 bases at J, with 13 bases between. CDR3 region: CATSDGARRGNQPQHF. CDR3 nucleotide sequence: TGTGCCACCAGTGATGGGGCCCGCCGGGGCAATCAGCCCCAGCATTTT.

The V and J genes are TRBV2 and TRBJ1-6; unclear D gene. The V and J ends lost 6 bases and 7 bases respectively, with 13 bases between them. The CDR3 has 14 amino acids. CDR1 SNHLY and CDR2 FYNNEI come from the germline V gene. CDR3 in DNA: TGTGCCAGCAGCCAGCTCGACTTCAATTCACCCCTCCACTTT. Translating gives CASSQLDFNSPLHF. The full variable domain, its missing parts supplied by reference TRBV2 and TRBJ1-6, is EPEVTQTPSHQVTQMGQEVILRCVPISNHLYFYWYRQILGQKVEFLVSFYNNEISEKSEIFDDQFSVERPDGSNFTLKIRSTKLEDSAMYFCASSQLDFNSPLHFGNGTRLTVT.

The chain carries TRBV5-6 and TRBJ1-5; TRBD1 matches 10 bases. Germline CDR1 reads SGHDT; CDR2 reads YYEEEE. The CDR3 spans 17 residues. With 2 bases clipped from V and 6 bases from J, the junction kept 11 bases outside the gene matches. CDR3 coding DNA: TGTGCCAGCAGCTTTCGACAGGGGGCGAAGGGGAGTCAGCCCCAGCATTTT. Protein sequence: CASSFRQGAKGSQPQHF.

The chain joins TRBV7-2 to TRBJ2-1; unclear D gene. CDR1 is SGHTA and CDR2 is FQGNSA in the germline V gene. With 3 bases removed from V and 4 bases from J, the gap between germline ends came to 10 bases. CDR3 length equals 14 residues. CDR3 in amino acids: CASSFYQEYNEQFF. Here the CDR3 DNA reads TGTGCCAGCAGCTTTTATCAGGAATACAATGAGCAGTTCTTC.